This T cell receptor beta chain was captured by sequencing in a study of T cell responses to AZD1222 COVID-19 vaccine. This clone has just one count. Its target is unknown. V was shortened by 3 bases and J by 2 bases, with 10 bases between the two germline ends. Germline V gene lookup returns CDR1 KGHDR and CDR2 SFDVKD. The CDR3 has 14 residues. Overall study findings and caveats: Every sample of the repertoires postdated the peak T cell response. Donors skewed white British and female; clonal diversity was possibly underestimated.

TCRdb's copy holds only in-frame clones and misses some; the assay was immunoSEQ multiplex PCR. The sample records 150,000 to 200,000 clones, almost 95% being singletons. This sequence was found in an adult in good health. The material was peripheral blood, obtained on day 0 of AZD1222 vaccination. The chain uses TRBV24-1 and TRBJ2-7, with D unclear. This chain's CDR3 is CATSDADVPYEQYF. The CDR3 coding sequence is TGTGCCACCAGTGATGCGGACGTACCCTACGAGCAGTACTTC.